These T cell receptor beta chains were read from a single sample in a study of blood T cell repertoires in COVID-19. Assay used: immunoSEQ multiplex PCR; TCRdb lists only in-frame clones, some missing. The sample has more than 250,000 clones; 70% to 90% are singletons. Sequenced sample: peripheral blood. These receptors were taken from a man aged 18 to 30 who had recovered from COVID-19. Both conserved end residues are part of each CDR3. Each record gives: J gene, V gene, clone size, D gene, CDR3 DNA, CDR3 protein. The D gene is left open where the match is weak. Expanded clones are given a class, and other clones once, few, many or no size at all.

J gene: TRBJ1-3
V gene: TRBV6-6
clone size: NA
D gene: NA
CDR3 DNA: TGTGCCAGCAGCCCACAGGGCGGAAACACCATATATTTT
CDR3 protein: CASSPQGGNTIYF

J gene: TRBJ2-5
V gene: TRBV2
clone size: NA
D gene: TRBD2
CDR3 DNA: TGTGCCAGCAGTCCCCGACTAGCGGGGGCCTTTCAAGAGACCCAGTACTTC
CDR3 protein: CASSPRLAGAFQETQYF

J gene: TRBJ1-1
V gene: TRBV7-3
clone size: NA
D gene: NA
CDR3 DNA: TGTGCCAGCAGCTTAACGGGGCTACCTGGCGCTGAAGCTTTCTTT
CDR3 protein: CASSLTGLPGAEAFF

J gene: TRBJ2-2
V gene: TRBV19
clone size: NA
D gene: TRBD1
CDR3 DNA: TGTGCCAGCCGCCCACAGGGGACCGGGGAGCTGTTTTTT
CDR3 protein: CASRPQGTGELFF

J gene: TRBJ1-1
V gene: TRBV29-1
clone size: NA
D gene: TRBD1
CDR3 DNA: TGCAGCGCCAGTGGGACAGCGAACACTGAAGCTTTCTTT
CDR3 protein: CSASGTANTEAFF

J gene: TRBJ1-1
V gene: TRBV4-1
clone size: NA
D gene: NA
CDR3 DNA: TGCGCCAGCAGCCAAGAACCGGGGAAGGATGATGAAGCTTTCTTT
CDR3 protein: CASSQEPGKDDEAFF

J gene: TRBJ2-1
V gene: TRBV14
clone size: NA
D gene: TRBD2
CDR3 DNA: TGTGCCAGCAGCCACCCCGGGACTAGCGAGGCCCATGAGCAGTTCTTC
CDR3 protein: CASSHPGTSEAHEQFF

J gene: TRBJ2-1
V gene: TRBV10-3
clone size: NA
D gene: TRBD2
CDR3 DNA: TGTGCCATCAGTGAGATCGGGGGGAGCTCCTACAATGAGCAGTTCTTC
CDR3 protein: CAISEIGGSSYNEQFF

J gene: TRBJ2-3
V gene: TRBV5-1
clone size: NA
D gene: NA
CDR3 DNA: TGCGCCAGCAGCTTGTCCCCAGGGGGGACAGATACGCAGTATTTT
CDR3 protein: CASSLSPGGTDTQYF

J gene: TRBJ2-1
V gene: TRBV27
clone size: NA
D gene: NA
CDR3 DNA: TGTGCCAGCAGTCTCCTCGGGACTTACAATGAGCAGTTCTTC
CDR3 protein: CASSLLGTYNEQFF

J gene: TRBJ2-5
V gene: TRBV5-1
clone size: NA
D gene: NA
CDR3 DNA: TGCGCCAGCAGCTTTAGGGCAGGGGCTCTCCAAGAGACCCAGTACTTC
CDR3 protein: CASSFRAGALQETQYF

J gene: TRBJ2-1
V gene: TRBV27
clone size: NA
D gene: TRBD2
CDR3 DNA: TGTGCCAGCAGTCCACTAGCGGGGTTACCCAATGAGCAGTTCTTC
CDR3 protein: CASSPLAGLPNEQFF

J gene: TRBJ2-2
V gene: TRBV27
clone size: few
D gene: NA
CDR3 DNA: TGTGCCAGCAAACTCCTCGGGACACTGAACACCGGGGAGCTGTTTTTT
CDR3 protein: CASKLLGTLNTGELFF

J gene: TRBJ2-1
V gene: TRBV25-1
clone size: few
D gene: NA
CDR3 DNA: TGTGCCAGCAGTGAACCACTGACAGGTGAAGGCTACAATGAGCAGTTCTTC
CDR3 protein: CASSEPLTGEGYNEQFF

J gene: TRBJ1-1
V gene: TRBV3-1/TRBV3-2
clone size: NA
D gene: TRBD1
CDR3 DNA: TGTGCCAGCAGCCAAGACCTACAGGGGGCTAGAACTGAAGCTTTCTTT
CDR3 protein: CASSQDLQGARTEAFF

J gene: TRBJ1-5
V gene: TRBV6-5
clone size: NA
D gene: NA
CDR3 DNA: TGTGCCAGCAGTATGGGGCAGGAAGGCAATCAGCCCCAGCATTTT
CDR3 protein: CASSMGQEGNQPQHF

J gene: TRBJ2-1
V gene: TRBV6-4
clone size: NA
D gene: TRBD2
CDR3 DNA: TGTGCCAGCAGGCTAGCGGGAGACCGCCGCTCCTACAATGAGCAGTTCTTC
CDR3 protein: CASRLAGDRRSYNEQFF

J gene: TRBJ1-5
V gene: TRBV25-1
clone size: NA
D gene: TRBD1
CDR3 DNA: TGTGCCAGCAGTGCCGCAGGGGGCCTAGGGCAGCCCCAGCATTTT
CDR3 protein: CASSAAGGLGQPQHF

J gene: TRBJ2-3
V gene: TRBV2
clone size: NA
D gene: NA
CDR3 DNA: TGTGCCAGCGGGCCTTGGGAGGCAGATACGCAGTATTTT
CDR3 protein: CASGPWEADTQYF

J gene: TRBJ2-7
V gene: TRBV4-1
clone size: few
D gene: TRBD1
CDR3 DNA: TGCGCCAGCAGCCCTTGGACAGGCTACGAGCAGTACTTC
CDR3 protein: CASSPWTGYEQYF

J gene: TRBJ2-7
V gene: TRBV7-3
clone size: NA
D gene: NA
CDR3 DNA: TGTGCCAGCAGCTCCGGGACAGCGGGCGAGCAGTACTTC
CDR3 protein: CASSSGTAGEQYF

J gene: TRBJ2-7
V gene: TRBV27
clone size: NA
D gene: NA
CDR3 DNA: TGTGCCAGCAGTTTAAAATCTTGGGGGGTCTACGAGCAGTACTTC
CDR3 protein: CASSLKSWGVYEQYF

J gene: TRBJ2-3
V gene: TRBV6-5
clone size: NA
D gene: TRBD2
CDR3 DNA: TGTGCCAGCGGGGGGGAGGGGAGCACAGATACGCAGTATTTT
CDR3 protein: CASGGEGSTDTQYF

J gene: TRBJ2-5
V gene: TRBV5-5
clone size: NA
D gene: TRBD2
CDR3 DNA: TGTGCCAGCAGCCCGGGACTAGCGGGGTGGGAGACCCAGTACTTC
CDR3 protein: CASSPGLAGWETQYF

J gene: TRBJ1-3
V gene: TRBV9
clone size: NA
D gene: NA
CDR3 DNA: TGTGCCAGCAGCGTAGATCAGTTCTCTGGAAACACCATATATTTT
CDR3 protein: CASSVDQFSGNTIYF

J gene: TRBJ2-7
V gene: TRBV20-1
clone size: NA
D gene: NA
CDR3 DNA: TGCAGCGTTCGGGGAACCTACGAGCAGTACTTC
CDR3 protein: CSVRGTYEQYF

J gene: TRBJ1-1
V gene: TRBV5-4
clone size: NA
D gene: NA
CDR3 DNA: TGTGCCAGCAGCTTTATAGGGGTTGCCACTGAAGCTTTCTTT
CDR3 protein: CASSFIGVATEAFF

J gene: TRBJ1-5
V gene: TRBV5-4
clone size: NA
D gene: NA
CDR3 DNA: TGTGCCAGCAGCTTGTCTGGCAATCAGCCCCAGCATTTT
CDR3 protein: CASSLSGNQPQHF

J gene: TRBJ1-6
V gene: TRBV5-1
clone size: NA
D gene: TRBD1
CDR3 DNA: TGCGCCAGCAGCTTAGAACAGGGGAATAATTCACCCCTCCACTTT
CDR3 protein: CASSLEQGNNSPLHF

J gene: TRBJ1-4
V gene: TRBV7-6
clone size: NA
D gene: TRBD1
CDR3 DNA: TGTGCCAGCAGCTTACCTACAGGGGGGTCCCATGAAAAACTGTTTTTT
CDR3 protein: CASSLPTGGSHEKLFF

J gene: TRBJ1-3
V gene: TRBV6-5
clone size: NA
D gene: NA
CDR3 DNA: TGTGCCAGCAGTTACTCGGTTGCAGGGGGAAACACCATATATTTT
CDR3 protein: CASSYSVAGGNTIYF

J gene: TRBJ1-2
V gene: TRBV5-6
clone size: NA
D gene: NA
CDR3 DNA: TGTGCCAGCAGCTTGGATCCGGGAGCTCACACCTTC
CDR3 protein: CASSLDPGAHTF

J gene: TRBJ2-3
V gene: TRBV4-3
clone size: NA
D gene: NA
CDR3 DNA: TGCGCCAGCAGCCAAGAAGGGGCCTCCACAGATACGCAGTATTTT
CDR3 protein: CASSQEGASTDTQYF

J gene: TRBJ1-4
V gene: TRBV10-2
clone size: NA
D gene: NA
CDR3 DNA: TGCGCCAGCAGTCTAGACCCCACCGGGAATGAAAAACTGTTTTTT
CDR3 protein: CASSLDPTGNEKLFF

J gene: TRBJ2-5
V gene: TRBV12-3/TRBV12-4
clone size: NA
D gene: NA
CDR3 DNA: TGTGCCAGCAGTTTGCGGGAGACCCAGTACTTC
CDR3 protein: CASSLRETQYF

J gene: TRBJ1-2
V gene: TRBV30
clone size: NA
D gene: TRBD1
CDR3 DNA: TGTGCCTGGAGCCTCACAGGGGGCTATGGCTACACCTTC
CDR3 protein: CAWSLTGGYGYTF

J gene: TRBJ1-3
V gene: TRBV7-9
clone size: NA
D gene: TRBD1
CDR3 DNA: TGTGCCAGCAGCCCTTGGACAGGGGACGGAAACACCATATATTTT
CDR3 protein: CASSPWTGDGNTIYF

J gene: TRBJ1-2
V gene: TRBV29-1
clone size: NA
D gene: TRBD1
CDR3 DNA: TGCAGCGTTGTAGGGGGCGGTGGCTACACCTTC
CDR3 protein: CSVVGGGGYTF

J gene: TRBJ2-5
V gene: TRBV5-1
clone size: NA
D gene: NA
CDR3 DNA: TGCGCCAGCAGCTTGGTGGGAGGAGGCCGGGAGACCCAGTACTTC
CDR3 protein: CASSLVGGGRETQYF

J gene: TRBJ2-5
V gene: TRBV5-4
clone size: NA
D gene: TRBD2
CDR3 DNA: TGTGCCAGCAGTTCAAGAGCGGGGGAAGAGACCCAGTACTTC
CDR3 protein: CASSSRAGEETQYF

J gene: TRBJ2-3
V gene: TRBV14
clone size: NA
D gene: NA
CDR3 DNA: TGTGCCAGCAGCCAGGGCCCGTGGGATACGCAGTATTTT
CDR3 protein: CASSQGPWDTQYF

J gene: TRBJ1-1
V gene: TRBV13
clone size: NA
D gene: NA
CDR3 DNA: TGTGCCAGCAGCTTAGGACGGGGGAACACTGAAGCTTTCTTT
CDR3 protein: CASSLGRGNTEAFF